What follows describes a single T cell receptor (beta chain). These data originate in a study of technical replicates of blood from several donors. V lost 2 bases and J 3 bases, leaving 4 bases between the germline ends. Germline V gives CDR1 PRHDT, CDR2 FYEKMQ (reference sequence). CDR3 length: 13 residues. Here immunoSEQ multiplex PCR was the method, and the copy in TCRdb shows in-frame clones only, minus some. The table has more than 65,000 clones, roughly nine tenths seen once; the top ten hold under 0.5%. The TCR was taken from a human donor in good health. The sequenced sample consisted of T cells isolated from PBMCs. The chain uses TRBV13 and TRBJ2-2; D not certain. The chain's CDR3 is CASSLTYTGELFF. DNA of the CDR3: TGTGCCAGCAGCTTAACTTACACCGGGGAGCTGTTTTTT.